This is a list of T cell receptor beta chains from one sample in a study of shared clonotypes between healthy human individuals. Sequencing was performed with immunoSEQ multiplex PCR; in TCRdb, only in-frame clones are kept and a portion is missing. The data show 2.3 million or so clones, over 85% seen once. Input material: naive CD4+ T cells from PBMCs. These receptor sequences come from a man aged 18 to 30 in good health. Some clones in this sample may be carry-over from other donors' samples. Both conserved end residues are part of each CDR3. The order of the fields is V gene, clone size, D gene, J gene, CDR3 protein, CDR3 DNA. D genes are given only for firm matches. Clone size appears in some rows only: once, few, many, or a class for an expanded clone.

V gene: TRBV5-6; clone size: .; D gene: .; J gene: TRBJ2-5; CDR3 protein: CASSLSFQETQYF; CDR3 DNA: TGTGCCAGCAGCTTATCGTTCCAAGAGACCCAGTACTTC
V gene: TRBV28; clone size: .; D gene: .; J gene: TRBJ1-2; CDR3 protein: CASSSPPTPYYGYTF; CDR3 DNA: TGTGCCAGCAGTTCACCTCCAACACCGTACTATGGCTACACCTTC
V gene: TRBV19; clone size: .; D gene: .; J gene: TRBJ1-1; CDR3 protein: CASSIGNMNTEAFF; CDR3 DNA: TGTGCCAGTAGTATAGGGAATATGAACACTGAAGCTTTCTTT
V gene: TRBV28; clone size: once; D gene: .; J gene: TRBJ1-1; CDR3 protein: CASSLVGGDTEAFF; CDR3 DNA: TGTGCCAGCAGTTTAGTAGGGGGGGATACTGAAGCTTTCTTT
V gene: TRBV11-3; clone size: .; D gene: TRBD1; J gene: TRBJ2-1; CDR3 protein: CASSPGQGDEQFF; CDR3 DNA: TGTGCCAGCAGCCCGGGACAGGGGGATGAGCAGTTCTTC
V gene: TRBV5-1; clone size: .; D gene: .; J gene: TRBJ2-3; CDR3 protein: CASSQITDTQYF; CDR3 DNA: TGCGCCAGCAGCCAAATCACAGATACGCAGTATTTT
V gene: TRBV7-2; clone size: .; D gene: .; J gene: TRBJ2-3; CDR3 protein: CASSPRWGTDTQYF; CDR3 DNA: TGTGCCAGCAGCCCGCGTTGGGGCACAGATACGCAGTATTTT
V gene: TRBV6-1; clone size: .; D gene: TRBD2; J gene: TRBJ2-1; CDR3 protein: CASSALPSGRVNEQFF; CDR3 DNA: TGTGCCAGCAGTGCCTTACCTAGCGGGAGGGTTAATGAGCAGTTCTTC
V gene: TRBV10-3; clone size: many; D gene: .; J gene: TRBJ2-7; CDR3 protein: CAISETGTEGLSYEQYF; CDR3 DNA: TGTGCCATCAGTGAGACCGGGACGGAGGGACTGTCCTACGAGCAGTACTTC
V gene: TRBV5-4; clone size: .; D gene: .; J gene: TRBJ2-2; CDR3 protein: CASSFFTGELFF; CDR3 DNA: TGTGCCAGCAGCTTTTTCACCGGGGAGCTGTTTTTT
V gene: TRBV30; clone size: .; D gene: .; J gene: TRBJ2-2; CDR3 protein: CAWSVQINTGELFF; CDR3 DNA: TGTGCCTGGAGTGTACAGATCAACACCGGGGAGCTGTTTTTT
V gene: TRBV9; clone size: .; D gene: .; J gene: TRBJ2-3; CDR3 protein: CASSGPGSRADTQYF; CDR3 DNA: TGTGCCAGCAGCGGACCGGGTTCACGGGCAGATACGCAGTATTTT
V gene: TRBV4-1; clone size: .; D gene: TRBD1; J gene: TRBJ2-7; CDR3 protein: CASSQPQQGGSYEQYF; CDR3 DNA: TGCGCCAGCAGCCAACCACAACAGGGGGGCTCCTACGAGCAGTACTTC
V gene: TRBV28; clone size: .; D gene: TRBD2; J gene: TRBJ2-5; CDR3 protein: CASSYAGVGETQYF; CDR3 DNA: TGTGCCAGCAGTTACGCGGGAGTGGGCGAGACCCAGTACTTC
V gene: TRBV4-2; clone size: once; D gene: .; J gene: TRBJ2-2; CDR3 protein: CASSQGTLKNTGELFF; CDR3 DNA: TGTGCCAGCAGCCAAGGGACACTCAAGAACACCGGGGAGCTGTTTTTT
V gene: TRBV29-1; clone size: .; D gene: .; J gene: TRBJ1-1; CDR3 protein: CSVRQSAMNTEAFF; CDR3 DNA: TGCAGCGTTCGACAGAGCGCCATGAACACTGAAGCTTTCTTT
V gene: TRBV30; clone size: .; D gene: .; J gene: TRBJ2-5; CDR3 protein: CAWSVGETQYF; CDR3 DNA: TGTGCCTGGAGTGTAGGGGAGACCCAGTACTTC
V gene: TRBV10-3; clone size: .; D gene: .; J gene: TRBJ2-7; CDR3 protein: CAISPTGPTYEQYF; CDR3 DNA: TGTGCCATCAGCCCAACTGGACCGACATACGAGCAGTACTTC
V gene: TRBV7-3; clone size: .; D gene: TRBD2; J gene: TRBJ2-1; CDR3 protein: CASSSKGTSGRVEQFF; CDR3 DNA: TGTGCCAGCAGCTCCAAGGGGACTAGCGGGAGGGTTGAGCAGTTCTTC
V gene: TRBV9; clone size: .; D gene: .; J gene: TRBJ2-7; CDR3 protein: CASSPGGGGEQYF; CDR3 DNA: TGTGCCAGCAGCCCGGGTGGAGGGGGCGAGCAGTACTTC
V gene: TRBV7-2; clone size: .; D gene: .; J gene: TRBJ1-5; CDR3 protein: CASSLAVSRGQPQHF; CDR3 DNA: TGTGCCAGCAGCTTAGCGGTATCCCGGGGTCAGCCCCAGCATTTT
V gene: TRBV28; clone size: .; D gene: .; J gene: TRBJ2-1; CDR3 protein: CASSLWSSGLNEQFF; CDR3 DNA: TGTGCCAGCAGTTTATGGAGTAGCGGCCTCAATGAGCAGTTCTTC
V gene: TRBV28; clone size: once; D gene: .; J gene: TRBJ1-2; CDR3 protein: CASHAQVLANYGYTF; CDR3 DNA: TGTGCCAGCCACGCCCAGGTCTTAGCTAACTATGGCTACACCTTC
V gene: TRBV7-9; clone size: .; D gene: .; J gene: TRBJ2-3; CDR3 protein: CASSFPEADTQYF; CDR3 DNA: TGTGCCAGCAGCTTCCCAGAGGCAGATACGCAGTATTTT
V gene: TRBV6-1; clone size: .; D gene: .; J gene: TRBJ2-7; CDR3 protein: CASSEAVSRDAYEQYF; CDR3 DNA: TGTGCCAGCAGTGAAGCAGTCTCGCGGGATGCCTACGAGCAGTACTTC